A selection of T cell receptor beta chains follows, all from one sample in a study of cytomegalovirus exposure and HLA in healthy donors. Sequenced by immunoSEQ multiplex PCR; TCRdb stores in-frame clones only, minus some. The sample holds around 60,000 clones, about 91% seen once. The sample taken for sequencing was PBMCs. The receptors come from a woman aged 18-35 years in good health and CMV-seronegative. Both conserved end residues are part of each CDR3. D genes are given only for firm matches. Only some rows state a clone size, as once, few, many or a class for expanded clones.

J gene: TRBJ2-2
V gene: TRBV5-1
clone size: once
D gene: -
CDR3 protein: CASRPTLGAGELFF
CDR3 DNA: TGCGCCAGCAGGCCTACCCTGGGAGCCGGGGAGCTGTTTTTT

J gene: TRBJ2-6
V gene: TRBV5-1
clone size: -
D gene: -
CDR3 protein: CASSPPTAGANVLTF
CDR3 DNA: TGCGCCAGCAGCCCCCCCACTGCTGGGGCCAACGTCCTGACTTTC

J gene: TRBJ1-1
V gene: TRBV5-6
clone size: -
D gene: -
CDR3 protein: CASLRRPATEAFF
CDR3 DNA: TGTGCCAGCTTACGGAGACCGGCTACTGAAGCTTTCTTT

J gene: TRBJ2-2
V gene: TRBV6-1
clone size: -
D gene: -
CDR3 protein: CASSEWAHTGELFF
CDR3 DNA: TGTGCCAGCAGTGAGTGGGCGCACACCGGGGAGCTGTTTTTT

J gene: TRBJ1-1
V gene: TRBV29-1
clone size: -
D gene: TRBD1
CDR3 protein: CSVTDRADTEAFF
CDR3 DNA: TGCAGCGTTACGGACAGGGCGGACACTGAAGCTTTCTTT

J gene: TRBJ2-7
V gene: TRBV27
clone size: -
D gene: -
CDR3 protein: CASSLEPSSLYEQYF
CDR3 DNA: TGTGCCAGCAGTTTAGAACCCAGTAGCCTCTACGAGCAGTACTTC

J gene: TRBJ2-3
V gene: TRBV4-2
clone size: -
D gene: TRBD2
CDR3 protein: CASSQDMRGGGDTQYF
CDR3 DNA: TGTGCCAGCAGCCAAGACATGCGGGGGGGCGGGGATACGCAGTATTTT

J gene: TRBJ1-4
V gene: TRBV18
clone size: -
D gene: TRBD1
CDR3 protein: CASSPRDRGEKLFF
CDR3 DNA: TGTGCCAGCTCACCCCGGGACAGGGGCGAAAAACTGTTTTTT

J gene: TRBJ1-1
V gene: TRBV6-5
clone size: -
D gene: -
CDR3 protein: CASSRPGIPEAFF
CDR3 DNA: TGTGCCAGCAGCCGTCCAGGGATCCCTGAAGCTTTCTTT

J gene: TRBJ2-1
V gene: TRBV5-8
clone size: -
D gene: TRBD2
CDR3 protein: CASRVAGSSSYNEQFF
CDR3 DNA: TGTGCCAGCAGGGTAGCGGGAAGTAGCTCCTACAATGAGCAGTTCTTC

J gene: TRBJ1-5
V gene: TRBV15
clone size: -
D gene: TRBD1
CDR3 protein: CATSRDGTGDQPQHF
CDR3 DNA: TGTGCCACCAGCAGAGACGGGACAGGCGATCAGCCCCAGCATTTT

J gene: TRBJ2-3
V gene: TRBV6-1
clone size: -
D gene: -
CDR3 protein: CASRRDSGTDTQYF
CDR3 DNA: TGTGCCAGCAGACGGGACTCGGGCACAGATACGCAGTATTTT

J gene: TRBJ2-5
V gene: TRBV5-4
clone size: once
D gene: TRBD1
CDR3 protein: CASSLPGTGRGSETQYF
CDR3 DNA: TGTGCCAGCAGCTTGCCTGGGACAGGGCGAGGCTCGGAGACCCAGTACTTC

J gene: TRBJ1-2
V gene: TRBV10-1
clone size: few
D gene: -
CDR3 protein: CASGIWGGGYTF
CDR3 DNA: TGCGCCAGCGGCATATGGGGAGGTGGCTACACCTTC

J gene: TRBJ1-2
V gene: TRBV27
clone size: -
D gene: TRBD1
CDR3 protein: CASSAGQGAVYGYTF
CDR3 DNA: TGTGCCAGCAGTGCGGGACAGGGGGCGGTCTATGGCTACACCTTC